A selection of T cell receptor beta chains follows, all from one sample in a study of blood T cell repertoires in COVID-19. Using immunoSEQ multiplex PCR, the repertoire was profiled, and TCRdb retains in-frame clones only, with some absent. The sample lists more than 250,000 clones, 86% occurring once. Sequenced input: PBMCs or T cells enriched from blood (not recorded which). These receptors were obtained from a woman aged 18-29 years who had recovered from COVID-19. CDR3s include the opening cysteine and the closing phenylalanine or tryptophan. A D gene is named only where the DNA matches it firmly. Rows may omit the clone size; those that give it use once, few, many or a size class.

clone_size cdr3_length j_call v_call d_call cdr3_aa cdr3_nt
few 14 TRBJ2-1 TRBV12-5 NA CASGTGNTDNEQFF TGTGCTAGTGGCACAGGGAATACCGACAATGAGCAGTTCTTC
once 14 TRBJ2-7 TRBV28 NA CASSWTVGSYEQYF TGTGCCAGCAGTTGGACAGTTGGATCCTACGAGCAGTACTTC
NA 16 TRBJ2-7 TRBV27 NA CASSQSTGGLIYEQYF TGTGCCAGCAGTCAGAGTACAGGGGGACTAATCTACGAGCAGTACTTC
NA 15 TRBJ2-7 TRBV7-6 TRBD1 CASSALQGARYEQYF TGTGCCAGCAGCGCACTACAGGGGGCGAGGTACGAGCAGTACTTC
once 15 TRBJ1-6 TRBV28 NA CASSLMSSPNSPLHF TGTGCCAGCAGTTTAATGTCATCCCCAAATTCACCCCTCCACTTT
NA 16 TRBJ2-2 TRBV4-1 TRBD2 CASSQETSDNTGELFF TGCGCCAGCAGCCAAGAGACTAGCGATAACACCGGGGAGCTGTTTTTT
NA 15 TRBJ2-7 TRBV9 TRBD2 CASSPMAAGVGEQYF TGTGCCAGCAGCCCCATGGCAGCGGGAGTTGGCGAGCAGTACTTC
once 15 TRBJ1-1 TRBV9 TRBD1 CASSGRDRAFPEAFF TGTGCCAGCAGCGGCCGGGACAGGGCATTCCCTGAAGCTTTCTTT
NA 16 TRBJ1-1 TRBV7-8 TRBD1 CASSLEGANVNTEAFF TGTGCCAGCAGCTTAGAGGGGGCGAACGTCAACACTGAAGCTTTCTTT
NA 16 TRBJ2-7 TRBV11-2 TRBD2 CASSPTSGRGYYEQYF TGTGCCAGCAGCCCCACATCGGGGAGGGGCTACTACGAGCAGTACTTC
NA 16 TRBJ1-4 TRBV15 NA CATSRDRGIVNEKLFF TGTGCCACCAGCAGAGACAGGGGAATCGTCAATGAAAAACTGTTTTTT
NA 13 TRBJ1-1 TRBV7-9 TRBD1 CASSPGTGGLTFF TGTGCCAGCAGCCCGGGGACAGGGGGTTTGACTTTCTTT
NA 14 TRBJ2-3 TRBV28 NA CASSFMVTADTQYF TGTGCCAGCAGTTTTATGGTCACAGCAGATACGCAGTATTTT
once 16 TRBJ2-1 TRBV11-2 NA CASSTLGAGKDYEQFF TGTGCCAGCAGCACCCTAGGGGCGGGAAAGGACTATGAGCAGTTCTTC
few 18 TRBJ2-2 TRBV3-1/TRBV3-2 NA CASSQDFASGSNTGELFF TGTGCCAGCAGCCAAGACTTCGCGAGCGGGTCGAACACCGGGGAGCTGTTTTTT
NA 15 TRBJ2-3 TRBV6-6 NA CASSLRGGDTDTQYF TGTGCCAGCAGCCTCAGGGGCGGTGACACAGATACGCAGTATTTT
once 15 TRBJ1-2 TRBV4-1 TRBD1 CASSHIDREDGGYTF TGCGCCAGCAGCCATATCGACAGGGAGGATGGCGGCTACACCTTC
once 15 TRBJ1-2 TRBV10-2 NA CASSEARVTNYGYTF TGCGCCAGCAGTGAGGCGAGAGTAACTAACTATGGCTACACCTTC
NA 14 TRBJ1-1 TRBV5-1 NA CASSLVRTDTEAFF TGCGCCAGCAGCTTGGTGAGAACGGACACTGAAGCTTTCTTT
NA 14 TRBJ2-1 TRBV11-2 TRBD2 CASSGLAGRNEQFF TGTGCCAGCAGCGGACTAGCGGGGCGCAATGAGCAGTTCTTC
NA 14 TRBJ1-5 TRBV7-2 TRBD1 CASSIDRDNQPQHF TGTGCCAGCAGCATAGACAGGGACAATCAGCCCCAGCATTTT
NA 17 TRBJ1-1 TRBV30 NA CAWSVRRRGGGNTEAFF TGTGCCTGGAGTGTCCGACGTAGGGGGGGCGGGAACACTGAAGCTTTCTTT
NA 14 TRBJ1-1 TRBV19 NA CASRGRVEDTEAFF TGTGCCAGTAGAGGCAGGGTTGAAGACACTGAAGCTTTCTTT
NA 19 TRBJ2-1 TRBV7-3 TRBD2 CASSPPGGGLAGVNNEQFF TGTGCCAGCAGCCCCCCAGGGGGGGGACTAGCGGGAGTAAACAATGAGCAGTTCTTC
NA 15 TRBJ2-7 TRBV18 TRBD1 CASSPLDRGPYEQYF TGTGCCAGCTCACCACTCGACAGGGGCCCCTACGAGCAGTACTTC
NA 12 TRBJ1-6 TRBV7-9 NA CASSLGEVILHF TGTGCCAGCAGCTTAGGAGAGGTCATCCTCCACTTT
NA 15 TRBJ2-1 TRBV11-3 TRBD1 CASSQDRGVYNEQFF TGTGCCAGCAGCCAAGACAGGGGGGTCTACAATGAGCAGTTCTTC
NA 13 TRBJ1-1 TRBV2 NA CASTGNGGTEAFF TGTGCCAGCACGGGGAACGGGGGCACTGAAGCTTTCTTT
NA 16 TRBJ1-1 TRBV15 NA CATSRDAPRGFTEAFF TGTGCCACCAGCAGAGATGCCCCTAGAGGGTTCACTGAAGCTTTCTTT
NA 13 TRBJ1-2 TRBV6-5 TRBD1 CASRPRGQYGYTF TGTGCCAGCCGCCCCAGGGGGCAATATGGCTACACCTTC
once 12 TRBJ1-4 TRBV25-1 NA CASSVSYEKLFF TGTGCCAGCAGTGTTAGTTACGAAAAACTGTTTTTT
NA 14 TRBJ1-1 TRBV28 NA CASSLTGEHTEAFF TGTGCCAGCAGTTTAACGGGGGAGCACACTGAAGCTTTCTTT
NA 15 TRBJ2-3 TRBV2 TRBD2 CASSSSRTRTDTQYF TGTGCCAGCAGTTCATCACGGACTAGAACGGATACGCAGTATTTT
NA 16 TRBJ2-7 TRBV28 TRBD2 CASSDRSGRYSGEQYF TGTGCCAGCAGTGACAGGAGCGGGAGGTATAGCGGCGAGCAGTACTTC
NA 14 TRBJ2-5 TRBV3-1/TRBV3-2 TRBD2 CASSQASGQETQYF TGTGCCAGCAGCCAGGCTAGCGGACAAGAGACCCAGTACTTC
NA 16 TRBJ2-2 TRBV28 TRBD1 CASKLLGQGNTGELFF TGTGCCAGCAAATTGTTGGGACAGGGAAACACCGGGGAGCTGTTTTTT
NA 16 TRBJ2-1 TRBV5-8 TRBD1 CASSLTGGTTYNEQFF TGTGCCAGCTCCTTGACAGGGGGGACTACCTACAATGAGCAGTTCTTC
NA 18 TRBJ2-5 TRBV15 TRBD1 CATSRDSSYGTGGETQYF TGTGCCACCAGCAGAGACTCGTCCTATGGGACAGGGGGAGAGACCCAGTACTTC
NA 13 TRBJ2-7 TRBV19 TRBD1 CASRETGSYEQYF TGTGCCAGTAGAGAGACAGGGTCCTACGAGCAGTACTTC
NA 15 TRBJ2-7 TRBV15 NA CATSRDLPGGYEQYF TGTGCCACCAGCAGAGATCTCCCCGGGGGCTACGAGCAGTACTTC
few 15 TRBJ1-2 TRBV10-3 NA CAISESSQGNYGYTF TGTGCCATCAGTGAGTCGAGTCAGGGAAACTATGGCTACACCTTC
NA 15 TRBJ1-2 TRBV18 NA CASSPSQTINYGYTF TGTGCCAGCTCACCTTCGCAGACTATTAACTATGGCTACACCTTC
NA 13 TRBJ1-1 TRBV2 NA CASSDGGATEAFF TGTGCCAGCAGTGACGGGGGAGCCACTGAAGCTTTCTTT
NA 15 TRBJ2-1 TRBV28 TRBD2 CASSPLAVTDNEQFF TGTGCCAGCAGTCCCCTAGCGGTGACCGACAATGAGCAGTTCTTC
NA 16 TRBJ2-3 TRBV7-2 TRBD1 CASSLADRQGWDTQYF TGTGCCAGCAGCTTAGCAGACAGACAGGGTTGGGATACGCAGTATTTT
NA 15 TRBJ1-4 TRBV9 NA CASSVAGATNEKLFF TGTGCCAGCAGCGTAGCGGGGGCAACTAATGAAAAACTGTTTTTT
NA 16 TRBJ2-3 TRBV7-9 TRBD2 CASSLVMAGATDTQYF TGTGCCAGCAGCTTAGTTATGGCGGGAGCCACAGATACGCAGTATTTT
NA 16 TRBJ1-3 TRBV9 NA CASSPPGQRTGNTIYF TGTGCCAGCAGCCCCCCGGGACAACGGACTGGAAACACCATATATTTT
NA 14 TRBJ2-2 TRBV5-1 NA CASSLALNTGELFF TGCGCCAGCAGCTTGGCCTTAAACACCGGGGAGCTGTTTTTT
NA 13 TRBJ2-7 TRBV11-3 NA CASSLGGDYEQYF TGTGCCAGCAGCTTAGGCGGCGACTACGAGCAGTACTTC
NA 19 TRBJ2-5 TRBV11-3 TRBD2 CASSLDIGWLAGEPGAQYF TGTGCCAGCAGCTTAGATATAGGTTGGCTAGCGGGGGAGCCAGGAGCCCAGTACTTC
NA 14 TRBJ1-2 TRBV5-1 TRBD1 CASRFPGQGGGYTF TGCGCCAGCAGGTTTCCGGGACAGGGGGGTGGCTACACCTTC
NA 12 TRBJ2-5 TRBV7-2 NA CASSSTGETQYF TGTGCCAGCAGCTCCACGGGGGAGACCCAGTACTTC
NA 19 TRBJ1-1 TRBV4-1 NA CASSQSPEQADIEVPEAFF TGCGCCAGCAGCCAGTCGCCGGAACAGGCCGATATTGAAGTACCTGAAGCTTTCTTT
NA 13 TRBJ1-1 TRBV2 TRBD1 CASSRTGNTEAFF TGTGCCAGCAGTCGGACAGGGAACACTGAAGCTTTCTTT